Below are 29 T cell receptor beta chains sequenced from a single sample in a study of PD-L1 blockade in urothelial cancer. Time point denoted: pretreatment peripheral blood. Method: immunoSEQ multiplex PCR; TCRdb's copy keeps in-frame clones and lacks some. The table shows roughly 20,000 clones, with 75% to 90% occurring only once. Sequenced material: PBMCs, taken around atezolizumab (anti-PD-L1) treatment. The source of these receptors is a man between 65 and 85 years old with urothelial cancer.

The chain carries TRBV10-3 and TRBJ2-2, with TRBD1 identical over 7 bases. The CDR3 is made up of 11 amino acids. CDR1 is ENHRY, CDR2 SYGVKD, per germline. V trimming: 10 bases; J trimming: 7 bases; junction bases outside the gene matches: 3. This CDR3 reads CATQGVGELFF. CDR3 nucleotide sequence: TGTGCCACGCAGGGGGTCGGGGAGCTGTTTTTT.

The V gene is TRBV7-6, the J gene TRBJ2-1; 11 bases match TRBD2. With V trimmed by 4 bases and J by 6 bases, 5 bases remained unmatched. The CDR3 spans 15 residues. Germline V CDR1 and CDR2: SGHVS, FNYEAQ. CDR3 residues: CASSYSGGASNEQFF. CDR3 bases: TGTGCCAGCAGCTATAGCGGGGGGGCGTCCAATGAGCAGTTCTTC.

This rearrangement joins TRBV6-6 to TRBJ2-3, with 9 bases that match TRBD2. V was pared by 4 bases and J by 2 bases, with 7 bases of the junction left unmatched. From germline, CDR1 is MNHNY and CDR2 SVGAGI (reference sequence). The length of the CDR3 is 16 residues. CDR3 in amino acids: CASSLGAGGNTDTQYF. DNA for the CDR3: TGTGCCAGCAGTTTGGGTGCGGGGGGGAACACAGATACGCAGTATTTT.

The chain recombines TRBV2 with TRBJ2-7; D is perhaps TRBD2 (5 bases). This CDR3 is 12 amino acids long. CDR1 and CDR2 from the germline V gene are SNHLY and FYNNEI. Trimming cost V 9 bases and J 6 bases, with 15 bases left between them. The CDR3 DNA reads TGTGCCAGTAAAATGGAGGAGGTCGAGCAGTACTTC. It yields the protein CASKMEEVEQYF.

This sequence joins TRBV5-1 and TRBJ2-7; TRBD2 matches 9 bases. From germline, CDR1 is SGHRS and CDR2 YFSETQ. The CDR3 totals 13 residues. The V and J ends lost 1 base and 7 bases, in that order; junction bases with no gene match: 3. The CDR3 protein is CASSLSGGIEQYF. The CDR3 bases are TGCGCCAGCAGCTTGAGCGGGGGGATTGAGCAGTACTTC.

The chain combines TRBV5-6 with TRBJ2-5, with D possibly TRBD1 on 5 matching bases. CDR1 is SGHDT and CDR2 is YYEEEE in the germline V gene. The germline V and J ends were trimmed by 2 bases and 2 bases, with 7 bases remaining between them. This CDR3 has 13 amino acids. CDR3 loop: CASSFQGQETQYF. DNA of the CDR3: TGTGCCAGCAGCTTTCAGGGACAAGAGACCCAGTACTTC.

The genes are TRBV30 and TRBJ1-5; TRBD1 might be the D (6 bases). This CDR3 contains 15 residues. V lost 3 bases, J lost 3 bases, and 15 bases lay in between. Per germline, CDR1 GTSNPN and CDR2 SVGIG (reference sequence). CDR3 in DNA: TGTGCCTGGAGGCCCGGGGGGGGCGCCAATCAGCCCCAGCATTTT. Translating gives CAWRPGGGANQPQHF.

As for this clone: The conserved final phenylalanine or tryptophan is absent from the CDR3, which likely points to a read error. The DNA is omitted, as the CDR3 cannot be located on it reliably, and the CDR3 follows TCRdb's listing. The J gene is TRBJ1-1, the V gene TRBV5-1; whether TRBD1, the table's D call, matches the DNA was not checked. The CDR3 is 8 residues long, ends included. CDR1 SGHRS and CDR2 YFSETQ come from the germline V gene. The CDR3 spells CARVDIKK.

V gene TRBV30 combines with J gene TRBJ2-5; 7 bases line up with TRBD2. This CDR3 region has 15 residues. V dropped 0 bases and J dropped 4; count of bases not matched to a gene: 8. Germline CDR1 GTSNPN, CDR2 SVGIG (reference sequence). The CDR3 here is CAWSVQRGPLETQYF. CDR3 nucleotide sequence: TGTGCCTGGAGTGTACAGCGGGGCCCCTTAGAGACCCAGTACTTC.

This clone was recorded only once. The gene calls are TRBV15 and TRBJ2-3; 7 nucleotides match TRBD1. Germline V CDR1 and CDR2: LNHNV, YYDKDF (reference sequence). The V segment lost 0 bases and the J segment 4 bases; nucleotides outside the gene matches: 10. The CDR3 runs 17 residues. CDR3 loop: CATSRDATWTGADTQYF. The CDR3 nucleotides read TGTGCCACCAGCAGAGATGCCACCTGGACAGGCGCAGATACGCAGTATTTT. The whole variable domain, remainder taken from reference TRBV15 and TRBJ2-3, is DAMVIQNPRYQVTQFGKPVTLSCSQTLNHNVMYWYQQKSSQAPKLLFHYYDKDFNNEADTPDNFQSRRPNTSFCFLDIRSPGLGDTAMYLCATSRDATWTGADTQYFGPGTRLTVL.

This chain links TRBV28 with TRBJ1-3; D is perhaps TRBD1 (5 bases). V lost 4 bases and J lost 0, with 16 bases in between. Looked up from germline, CDR1 is MDHEN and CDR2 is SYDVKM. The CDR3 consists of 17 residues. In nucleotides, the CDR3 is TGTGCCAGCAGTTCCCCGACAGACCTAAACTCTGGAAACACCATATATTTT. This codes for CASSSPTDLNSGNTIYF. Full variable domain (rest looked up from reference TRBV28 and TRBJ1-3): DVKVTQSSRYLVKRTGEKVFLECVQDMDHENMFWYRQDPGLGLRLIYFSYDVKMKEKGDIPEGYSVSREKKERFSLILESASTNQTSMYLCASSSPTDLNSGNTIYFGEGSWLTVV.

The rearrangement uses TRBV12-2 and TRBJ2-3; TRBD2, as called in the table, went unchecked against the DNA. TRBV12-2 counts as a pseudogene. The CDR3 loop spans 17 amino acids. The CDR3 spells CASRLGTSGGRTDTQYF. The DNA for the CDR3 is TGTGCAAGTCGCCTTGGGACTAGCGGGGGGCGCACAGATACGCAGTATTTT.

The CDR3 reads CASSLGQKQYF. DNA for the CDR3: TGTGCCAGCAGCTTAGGGCAGAAGCAGTACTTC. The rearrangement links TRBV7-8 to TRBJ2-7; D gene uncertain. This CDR3 spans 11 amino acids. CDR1 and CDR2 (germline): SGHVS, FQNEAQ. The V end was cut by 1 base, the J end by 8 bases, with 6 bases between.

This clone was seen once. The chain uses TRBV28 and TRBJ2-5, with 7 nucleotides matching TRBD1. The CDR3 is 13 residues long. J lost 1 base, V lost 7 bases, and 3 bases had no gene match. Germline V gives CDR1 MDHEN, CDR2 SYDVKM. The CDR3 DNA reads as TGTGCCAGCATCCACAGGGGCCAAGAGACCCAGTACTTC. It codes for CASIHRGQETQYF. The full variable domain, completed using reference TRBV28 and TRBJ2-5, is DVKVTQSSRYLVKRTGEKVFLECVQDMDHENMFWYRQDPGLGLRLIYFSYDVKMKEKGDIPEGYSVSREKKERFSLILESASTNQTSMYLCASIHRGQETQYFGPGTRLLVL.

The chain is built from TRBV7-9 and TRBJ2-3; TRBD1 agrees at 7 bases. The germline V gene has CDR1 SEHNR and CDR2 FQNEAQ (reference sequence). The CDR3 has 14 residues. V lost 10 bases to trimming and J lost 2 bases; unmatched junction nucleotides: 9. The CDR3 sequence is CAIPGGIFTDTQYF. As DNA, the CDR3 is TGTGCCATCCCAGGGGGAATCTTCACAGATACGCAGTATTTT.

The chain uses TRBV6-5 and TRBJ1-1; D perhaps matches TRBD1 (5 bases). The CDR3 length is 15 residues. Germline assignment: CDR1 MNHEY and CDR2 SVGAGI. The ends were cut back, 6 bases at V and 1 base at J, with 15 bases in the middle. The CDR3 sequence is CASRWGGGPNTEAFF. The CDR3 DNA sequence: TGTGCCAGCAGGTGGGGCGGAGGGCCGAACACTGAAGCTTTCTTT.

This rearrangement joins TRBV6-6 to TRBJ2-5; tentative D call: TRBD2 (6 bases). Trimming removed 5 bases from V and 5 bases from J, with 12 bases in between. CDR1 and CDR2 from the germline V gene are MNHNY and SVGAGI (reference sequence). This CDR3 region has 13 residues. CDR3 region: CASSGGIRETQYF. CDR3 nucleotide sequence: TGTGCCAGCAGTGGAGGGATCAGGGAGACCCAGTACTTC.

J is TRBJ1-6 and V is TRBV19; TRBD1 aligns across 7 bases. This CDR3 comprises 16 residues. With 6 bases clipped from V and 7 bases from J, the junction kept 12 bases outside the gene matches. Germline assignment: CDR1 LNHDA and CDR2 SQIVND (reference sequence). The CDR3: CASRLNGGGGNSPLHF. For the CDR3, the DNA is TGTGCCAGTAGACTGAATGGAGGGGGCGGGAATTCACCCCTCCACTTT.

The chain links TRBV6-5 to TRBJ2-1; 10 bases match TRBD2. The ends lost 4 bases at V and 7 bases at J; junction bases unmatched: 4. The CDR3 contains 14 residues. Germline CDR1 reads MNHEY; CDR2 reads SVGAGI. CDR3 protein: CASSFGLAANEQFF. The CDR3 nucleotides are TGTGCCAGCAGTTTTGGACTAGCGGCTAATGAGCAGTTCTTC.

The rearrangement joins TRBV9 to TRBJ2-3, with 8 bases identical to TRBD2. The junction had 5 bases not matched to a gene; V was cut back by 0 bases and J by 2 bases. Per germline, CDR1 SGDLS and CDR2 YYNGEE. The CDR3 has 16 amino acids. This CDR3 reads CASSVASGGTTDTQYF. DNA of the CDR3: TGTGCCAGCAGCGTAGCAAGCGGGGGCACCACAGATACGCAGTATTTT.

J is TRBJ1-1 and V is TRBV19; TRBD1 aligns across 8 bases. Germline loops: CDR1 LNHDA, CDR2 SQIVND (reference sequence). The V segment lost 6 bases and the J segment 5 bases; nucleotides outside the gene matches: 8. The CDR3 is 14 amino acids. Written as DNA, the CDR3 is TGTGCCAGTAGCTCAAGGGACAGGAGGACTGAAGCTTTCTTT. The encoded protein is CASSSRDRRTEAFF.

V is TRBV28 and J is TRBJ1-4; 7 bases fit TRBD1. Germline loops: CDR1 MDHEN, CDR2 SYDVKM. Unmatched junction bases numbered 8, after V lost 2 bases and J lost 5 bases. The CDR3 spans 16 residues. The CDR3 coding sequence is TGTGCCAGCAGTTTAAGTCCCGGGACAGCAAATGAAAAACTGTTTTTT. It yields the protein CASSLSPGTANEKLFF. Combining the CDR3 with reference TRBV28 and TRBJ1-4 gives the whole variable domain DVKVTQSSRYLVKRTGEKVFLECVQDMDHENMFWYRQDPGLGLRLIYFSYDVKMKEKGDIPEGYSVSREKKERFSLILESASTNQTSMYLCASSLSPGTANEKLFFGSGTQLSVL.

This chain links TRBV6-1 with TRBJ2-2; maybe TRBD2 (7 bases). Germline CDR1 reads MNHNS; CDR2 reads SASEGT. Trimming took 4 bases from V and 5 from J, leaving 14 bases between them. The CDR3 consists of 15 residues. The CDR3 coding sequence is TGTGCCAGCAGTGTAGGGGGGGCGCTTACCGGGGAGCTGTTTTTT. Residues: CASSVGGALTGELFF.

The gene calls are TRBV11-2 and TRBJ1-2, with D unresolved. Germline CDR1 reads SGHAT; CDR2 reads FQNNGV. With 5 bases removed from V and 4 bases from J, the gap between germline ends came to 5 bases. CDR3 size: 11 residues. CDR3 in DNA: TGTGCCAGCAGCCCGGGCTATGGCTACACCTTC. This codes for CASSPGYGYTF.

This clone was observed once. The V call is TRBV27, the J call TRBJ1-6; a weak D match, TRBD1 (5 bases). The V and J ends lost 5 bases and 9 bases respectively, with 17 bases between them. Germline V lookup: CDR1 MNHEY, CDR2 SMNVEV (reference sequence). This CDR3 spans 15 amino acids. The CDR3 reads CASSPRGTRGSPLHF. CDR3 sequence (DNA): TGTGCCAGCAGTCCCCGAGGGACTAGGGGTTCACCCCTCCACTTT.

J is TRBJ2-1 and V is TRBV14; D ambiguous. V lost 4 bases and J lost 7, with 17 bases in between. Germline loops: CDR1 SGHDN, CDR2 FVKESK. The CDR3 totals 15 residues. The CDR3 here is CASSPPGSLGNEQFF. The CDR3 nucleotides are TGTGCCAGCAGCCCTCCCGGGTCCCTAGGTAATGAGCAGTTCTTC.

In regard to this clone: Other nucleotide sequences from this sample produce the same CDR3. CDR3: CASSYVGVNTEAFF. The CDR3, as DNA: TGTGCCAGCAGTTACGTAGGGGTGAACACTGAAGCTTTCTTT. The chain uses TRBV6-5 and TRBJ1-1; maybe TRBD1 (5 bases). The CDR3 is 14 amino acids. The germline gives CDR1 MNHEY, CDR2 SVGAGI. With 2 bases removed from V and 0 bases from J, the gap between germline ends came to 7 bases.

The CDR3 loop reads CASSLSKAVRTGQFF. CDR3 sequence (DNA): TGTGCCAGCAGTTTATCCAAAGCGGTTAGGACAGGACAGTTCTTC. The chain joins TRBV27 to TRBJ2-1; 7 bases agree with TRBD1. CDR3 length: 15 amino acids. Germline CDR1 and CDR2: MNHEY and SMNVEV (reference sequence). Germline trimming cut 0 bases from V and 13 bases from J; bases unmatched to any gene: 12.

This clone was seen just once. This chain links TRBV28 with TRBJ1-6, with D possibly TRBD1 on 6 matching bases. The CDR3 extends over 15 amino acids. Trimming stripped 3 bases from V and 5 bases from J, with 11 bases between. Germline CDR1 is MDHEN and CDR2 is SYDVKM. The DNA for the CDR3 is TGTGCCAGCAGTTTGAGGGGGTTCGATAATTCACCCCTCCACTTT. Its protein is CASSLRGFDNSPLHF.